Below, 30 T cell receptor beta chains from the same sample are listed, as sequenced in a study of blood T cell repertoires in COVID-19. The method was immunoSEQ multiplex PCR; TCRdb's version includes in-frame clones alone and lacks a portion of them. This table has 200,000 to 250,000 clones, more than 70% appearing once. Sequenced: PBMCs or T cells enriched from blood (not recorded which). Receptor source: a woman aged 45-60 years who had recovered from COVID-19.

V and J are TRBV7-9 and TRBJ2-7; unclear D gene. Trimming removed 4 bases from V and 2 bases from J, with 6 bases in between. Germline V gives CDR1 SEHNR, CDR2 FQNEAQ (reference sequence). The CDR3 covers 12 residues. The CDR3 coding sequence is TGTGCCAGCAGCTCCGTTACCTACGAGCAGTACTTC. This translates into CASSSVTYEQYF.

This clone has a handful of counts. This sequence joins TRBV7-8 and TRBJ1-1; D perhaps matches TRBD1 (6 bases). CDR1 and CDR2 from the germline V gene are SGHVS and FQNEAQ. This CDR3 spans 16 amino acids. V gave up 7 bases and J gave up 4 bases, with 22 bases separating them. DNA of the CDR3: TGTGCCAGCACCGGGATGACAGGCCAACGGGGCACTGAAGCTTTCTTT. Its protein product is CASTGMTGQRGTEAFF.

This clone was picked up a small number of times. The CDR3 reads CASSLGFRGTTSDNEKLFF. CDR3 nucleotide sequence: TGTGCCAGCAGCTTAGGATTTAGGGGGACCACGTCAGATAATGAAAAACTGTTTTTT. The rearrangement joins TRBV7-6 to TRBJ1-4; a possible D gene is TRBD1 (6 bases). Germline-derived CDR1 and CDR2 are SGHVS and FNYEAQ. The ends were cut back, 1 base at V and 4 bases at J, with 22 bases in the middle. The CDR3 runs 19 residues.

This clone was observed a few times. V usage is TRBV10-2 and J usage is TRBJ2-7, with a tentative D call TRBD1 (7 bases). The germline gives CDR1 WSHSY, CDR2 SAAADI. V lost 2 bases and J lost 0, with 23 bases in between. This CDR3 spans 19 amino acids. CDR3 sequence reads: CASSEPGTADGGSSYEQYF. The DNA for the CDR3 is TGCGCCAGCAGTGAGCCCGGGACAGCCGACGGGGGAAGCTCCTACGAGCAGTACTTC.

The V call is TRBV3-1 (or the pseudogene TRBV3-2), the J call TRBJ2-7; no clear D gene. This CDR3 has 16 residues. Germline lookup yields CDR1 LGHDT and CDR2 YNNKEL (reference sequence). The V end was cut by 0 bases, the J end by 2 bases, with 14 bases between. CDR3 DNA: TGTGCCAGCAGCCAAGATTTTACAACTACCACCTACGAGCAGTACTTC. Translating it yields CASSQDFTTTTYEQYF.

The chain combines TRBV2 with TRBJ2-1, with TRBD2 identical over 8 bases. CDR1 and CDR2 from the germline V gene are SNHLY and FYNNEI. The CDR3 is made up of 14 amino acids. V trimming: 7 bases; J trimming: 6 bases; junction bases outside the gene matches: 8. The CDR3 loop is CASMPGLGPNEQFF. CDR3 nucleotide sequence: TGTGCCAGCATGCCGGGACTAGGGCCCAATGAGCAGTTCTTC.

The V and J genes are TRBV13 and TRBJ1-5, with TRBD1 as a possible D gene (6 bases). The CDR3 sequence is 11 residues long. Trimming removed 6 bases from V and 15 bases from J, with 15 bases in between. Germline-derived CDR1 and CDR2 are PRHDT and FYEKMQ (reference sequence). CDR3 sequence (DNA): TGTGCCAGCAGTACTACAGGGTTCCGGCATTTT. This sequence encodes CASSTTGFRHF.

The DNA of the CDR3 is TGTGCCAGAGCGGGGGGCCGCAGGAACACTGAAGCTTTCTTT. It translates to CARAGGRRNTEAFF. This chain uses TRBV2 with TRBJ1-1; the D gene is possibly TRBD1 (6 bases). Germline values: CDR1 SNHLY, CDR2 FYNNEI. The CDR3 loop spans 14 amino acids. Trimming removed 9 bases from V and 1 base from J, with 15 bases in between.

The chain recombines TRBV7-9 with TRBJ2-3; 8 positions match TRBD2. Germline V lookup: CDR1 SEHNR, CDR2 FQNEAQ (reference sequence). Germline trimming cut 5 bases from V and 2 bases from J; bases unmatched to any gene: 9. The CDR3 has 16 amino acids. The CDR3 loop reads CASSIPLAGNTDTQYF. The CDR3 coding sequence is TGTGCCAGCAGCATTCCGCTAGCGGGTAACACAGATACGCAGTATTTT.

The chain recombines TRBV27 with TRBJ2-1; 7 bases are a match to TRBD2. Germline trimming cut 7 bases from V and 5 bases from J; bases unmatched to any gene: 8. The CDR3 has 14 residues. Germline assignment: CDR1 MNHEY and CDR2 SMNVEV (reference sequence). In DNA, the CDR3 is TGTGCCAGCACCGGGGCGGGGGTAAACAATGAGCAGTTCTTC. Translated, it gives CASTGAGVNNEQFF.

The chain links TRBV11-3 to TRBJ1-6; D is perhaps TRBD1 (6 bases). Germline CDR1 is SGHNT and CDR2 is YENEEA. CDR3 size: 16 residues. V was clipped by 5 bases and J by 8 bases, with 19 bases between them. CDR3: CASSLRNGRGYSPLHF. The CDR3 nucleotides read TGTGCCAGCAGCCTCCGCAACGGCAGGGGATATTCACCCCTCCACTTT.

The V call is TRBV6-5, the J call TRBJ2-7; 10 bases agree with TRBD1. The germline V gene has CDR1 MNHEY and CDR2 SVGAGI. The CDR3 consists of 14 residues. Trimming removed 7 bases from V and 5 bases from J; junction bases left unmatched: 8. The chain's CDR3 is CASKKDRGIHEQYF. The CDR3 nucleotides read TGTGCCAGCAAAAAGGACAGGGGGATACACGAGCAGTACTTC.

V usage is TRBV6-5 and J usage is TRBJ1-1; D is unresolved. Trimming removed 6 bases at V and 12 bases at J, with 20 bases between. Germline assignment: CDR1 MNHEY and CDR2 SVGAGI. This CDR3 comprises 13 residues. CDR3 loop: CASRTVPQSQTFF. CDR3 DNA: TGTGCCAGCAGAACAGTTCCACAATCCCAAACTTTCTTT.

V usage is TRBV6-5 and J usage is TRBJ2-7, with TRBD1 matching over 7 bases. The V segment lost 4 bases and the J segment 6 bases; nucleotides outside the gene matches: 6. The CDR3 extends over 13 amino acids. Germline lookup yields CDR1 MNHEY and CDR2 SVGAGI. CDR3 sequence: CASSSGQVGEQYF. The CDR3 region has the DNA TGTGCCAGCAGTTCCGGACAGGTTGGCGAGCAGTACTTC.

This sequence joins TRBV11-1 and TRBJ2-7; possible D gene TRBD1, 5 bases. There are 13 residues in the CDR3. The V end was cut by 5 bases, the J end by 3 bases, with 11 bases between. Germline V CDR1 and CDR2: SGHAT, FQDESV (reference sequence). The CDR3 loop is CASSKRGFYEQYF. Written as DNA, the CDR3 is TGTGCCAGCAGCAAAAGGGGTTTCTACGAGCAGTACTTC.

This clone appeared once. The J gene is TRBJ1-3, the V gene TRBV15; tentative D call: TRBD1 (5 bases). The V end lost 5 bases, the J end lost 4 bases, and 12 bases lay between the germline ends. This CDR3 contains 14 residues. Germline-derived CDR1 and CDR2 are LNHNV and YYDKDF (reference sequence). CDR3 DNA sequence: TGTGCCACCAGCGGAGGGGCGTCCGGAAACACCATATATTTT. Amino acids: CATSGGASGNTIYF.

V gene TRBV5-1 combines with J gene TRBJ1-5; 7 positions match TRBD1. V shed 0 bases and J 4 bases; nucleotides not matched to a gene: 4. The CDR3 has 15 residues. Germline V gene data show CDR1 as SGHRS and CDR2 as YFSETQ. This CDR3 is CASSLGNRGNQPQHF. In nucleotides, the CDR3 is TGCGCCAGCAGCTTGGGGAACAGGGGAAATCAGCCCCAGCATTTT.

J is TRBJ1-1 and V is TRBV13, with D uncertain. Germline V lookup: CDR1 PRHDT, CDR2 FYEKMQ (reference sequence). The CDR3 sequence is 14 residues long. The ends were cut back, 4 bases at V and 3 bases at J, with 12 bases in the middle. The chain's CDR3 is CASSSGGGDTEAFF. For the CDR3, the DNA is TGTGCCAGCAGCTCGGGAGGCGGGGACACTGAAGCTTTCTTT. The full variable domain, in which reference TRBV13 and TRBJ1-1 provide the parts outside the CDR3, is AAGVIQSPRHLIKEKRETATLKCYPIPRHDTVYWYQQGPGQDPQFLISFYEKMQSDKGSIPDRFSAQQFSDYHSELNMSSLELGDSALYFCASSSGGGDTEAFFGQGTRLTVV.

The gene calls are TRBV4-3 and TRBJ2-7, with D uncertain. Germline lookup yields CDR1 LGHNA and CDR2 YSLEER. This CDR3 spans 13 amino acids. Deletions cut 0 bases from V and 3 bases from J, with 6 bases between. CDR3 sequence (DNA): TGCGCCAGCAGCCAAGACACTAACTACGAGCAGTACTTC. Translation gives CASSQDTNYEQYF.

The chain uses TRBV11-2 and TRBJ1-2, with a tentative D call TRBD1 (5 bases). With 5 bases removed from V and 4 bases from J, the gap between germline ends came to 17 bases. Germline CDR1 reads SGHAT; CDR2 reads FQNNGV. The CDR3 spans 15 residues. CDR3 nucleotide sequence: TGTGCCAGCAGCGACCTAAAGGGGCAGAGCTATGGCTACACCTTC. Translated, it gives CASSDLKGQSYGYTF.

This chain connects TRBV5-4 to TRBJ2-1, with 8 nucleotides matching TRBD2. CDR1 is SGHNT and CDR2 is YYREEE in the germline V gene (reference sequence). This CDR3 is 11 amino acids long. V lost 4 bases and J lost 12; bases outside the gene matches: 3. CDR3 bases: TGTGCCAGCAGCCCCGGGAGGGGGCAGTTCTTC. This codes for CASSPGRGQFF.

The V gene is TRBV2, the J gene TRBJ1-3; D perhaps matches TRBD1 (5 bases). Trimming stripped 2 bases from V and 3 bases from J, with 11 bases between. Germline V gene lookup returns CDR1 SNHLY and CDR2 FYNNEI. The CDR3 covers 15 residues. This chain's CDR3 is CASSESGGSGNTIYF. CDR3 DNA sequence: TGTGCCAGCAGTGAAAGCGGGGGAAGTGGAAACACCATATATTTT. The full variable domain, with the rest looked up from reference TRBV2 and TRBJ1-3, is EPEVTQTPSHQVTQMGQEVILRCVPISNHLYFYWYRQILGQKVEFLVSFYNNEISEKSEIFDDQFSVERPDGSNFTLKIRSTKLEDSAMYFCASSESGGSGNTIYFGEGSWLTVV.

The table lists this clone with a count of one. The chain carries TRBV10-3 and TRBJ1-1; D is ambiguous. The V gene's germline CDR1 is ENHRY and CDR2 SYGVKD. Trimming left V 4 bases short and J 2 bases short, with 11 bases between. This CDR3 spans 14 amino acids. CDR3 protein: CAISASAFNTEAFF. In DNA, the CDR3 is TGTGCCATCAGTGCGTCAGCATTTAACACTGAAGCTTTCTTT.

For the CDR3, the DNA is TGTGCCAGCAGGGAAGGGGGCGGCAATCAGCCCCAGCATTTT. Translation: CASREGGGNQPQHF. This chain joins TRBV27 and TRBJ1-5; 7 nucleotides match TRBD1. V trimming: 6 bases; J trimming: 2 bases; junction bases outside the gene matches: 4. This CDR3 region has 14 residues. CDR1 and CDR2 (germline): MNHEY, SMNVEV (reference sequence).

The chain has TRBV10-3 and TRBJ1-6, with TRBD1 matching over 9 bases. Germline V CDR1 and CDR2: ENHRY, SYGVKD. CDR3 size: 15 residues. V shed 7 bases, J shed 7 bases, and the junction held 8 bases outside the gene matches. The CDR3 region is CAITAGTGLNSPLHF. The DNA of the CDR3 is TGTGCCATCACAGCGGGGACAGGGTTAAATTCACCCCTCCACTTT.

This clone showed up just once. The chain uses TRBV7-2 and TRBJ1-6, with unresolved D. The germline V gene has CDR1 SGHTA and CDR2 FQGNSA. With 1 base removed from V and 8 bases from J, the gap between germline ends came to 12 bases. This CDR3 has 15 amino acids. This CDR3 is CASSLVPGGHSPLHF. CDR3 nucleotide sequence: TGTGCCAGCAGCTTAGTGCCAGGTGGGCATTCACCCCTCCACTTT. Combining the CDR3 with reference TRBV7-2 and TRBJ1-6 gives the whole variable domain GAGVSQSPSNKVTEKGKDVELRCDPISGHTALYWYRQSLGQGLEFLIYFQGNSAPDKSGLPSDRFSAERTGGSVSTLTIQRTQQEDSAVYLCASSLVPGGHSPLHFGNGTRLTVT.

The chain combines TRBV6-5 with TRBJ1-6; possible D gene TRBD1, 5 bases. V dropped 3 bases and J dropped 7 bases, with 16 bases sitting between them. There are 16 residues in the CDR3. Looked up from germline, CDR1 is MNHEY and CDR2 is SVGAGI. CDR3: CASSYSFDSANSPLHF. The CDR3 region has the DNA TGTGCCAGCAGTTATTCATTCGACAGCGCAAATTCACCCCTCCACTTT.

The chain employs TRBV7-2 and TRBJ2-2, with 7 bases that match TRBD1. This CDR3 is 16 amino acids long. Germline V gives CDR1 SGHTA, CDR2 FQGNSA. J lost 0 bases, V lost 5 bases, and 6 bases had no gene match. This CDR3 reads CASSHRQGSNTGELFF. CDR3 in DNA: TGTGCCAGCAGCCACCGACAGGGTTCGAACACCGGGGAGCTGTTTTTT. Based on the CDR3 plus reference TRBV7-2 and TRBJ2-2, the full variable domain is GAGVSQSPSNKVTEKGKDVELRCDPISGHTALYWYRQSLGQGLEFLIYFQGNSAPDKSGLPSDRFSAERTGGSVSTLTIQRTQQEDSAVYLCASSHRQGSNTGELFFGEGSRLTVL.

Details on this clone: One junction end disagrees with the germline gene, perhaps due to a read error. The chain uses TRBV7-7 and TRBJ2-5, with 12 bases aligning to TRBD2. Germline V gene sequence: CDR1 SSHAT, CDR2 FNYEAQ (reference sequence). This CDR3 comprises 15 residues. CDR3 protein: CASSQLAGGGETQYF. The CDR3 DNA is TGTGCTAGCAGCCAACTAGCGGGGGGAGGGGAGACCCAGTACTTC.

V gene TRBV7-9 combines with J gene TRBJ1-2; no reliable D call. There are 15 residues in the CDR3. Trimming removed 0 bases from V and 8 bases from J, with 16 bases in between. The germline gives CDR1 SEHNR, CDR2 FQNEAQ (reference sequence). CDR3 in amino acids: CASSLAVDGGLGYTF. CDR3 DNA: TGTGCCAGCAGCTTAGCGGTGGACGGAGGTTTAGGCTACACCTTC.